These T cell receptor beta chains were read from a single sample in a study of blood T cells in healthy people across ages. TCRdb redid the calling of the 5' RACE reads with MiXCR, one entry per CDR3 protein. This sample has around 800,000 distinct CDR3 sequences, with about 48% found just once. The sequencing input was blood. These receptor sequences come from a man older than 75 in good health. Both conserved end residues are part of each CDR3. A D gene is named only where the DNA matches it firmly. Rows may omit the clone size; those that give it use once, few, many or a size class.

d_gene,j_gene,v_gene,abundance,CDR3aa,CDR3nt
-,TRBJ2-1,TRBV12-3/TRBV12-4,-,CASSSRHNEQFF,TGTGCCAGCAGCTCTAGGCATAATGAGCAGTTCTTC
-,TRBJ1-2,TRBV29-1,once,CSVSGRLPSNYGYTF,TGCAGCGTCTCGGGCCGCCTTCCATCTAACTATGGCTACACCTTC
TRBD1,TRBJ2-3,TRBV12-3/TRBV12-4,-,CASRRQGGSDTQYF,TGTGCCAGCAGAAGACAGGGGGGCTCAGATACGCAGTATTTT
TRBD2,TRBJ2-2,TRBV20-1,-,CSASPPGGRLGTGELFF,TGCAGTGCTTCACCCCCGGGAGGGCGCTTAGGCACCGGGGAGCTGTTTTTT
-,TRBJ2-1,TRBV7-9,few,CASSLEDNEQFF,TGTGCCAGCAGCTTGGAGGACAATGAGCAGTTCTTC
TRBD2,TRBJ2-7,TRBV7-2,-,CASSRLGLAYEQYF,TGTGCCAGCAGCCGACTGGGACTAGCCTACGAGCAGTACTTC
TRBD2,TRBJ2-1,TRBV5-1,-,CASSLLLNSGGFSSYNEQFF,TGCGCCAGCAGCTTGCTTCTAAATAGCGGGGGCTTTAGCTCCTACAATGAGCAGTTCTTC
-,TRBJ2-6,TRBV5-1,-,CASSGDGSSGANVLTF,TGCGCCAGCAGCGGGGACGGTAGCTCTGGGGCCAACGTCCTGACTTTC
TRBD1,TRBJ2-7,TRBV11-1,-,CASRSRDRPTYEQYF,TGTGCCAGCAGGAGCCGGGACAGGCCCACCTACGAGCAGTACTTC
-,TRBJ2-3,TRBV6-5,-,CASVGGDTQYF,TGTGCCAGCGTAGGGGGGGATACGCAGTATTTT
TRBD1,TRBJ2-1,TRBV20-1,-,CSATRDSRSYNEQFF,TGCAGTGCAACGAGGGACAGCCGCTCCTACAATGAGCAGTTCTTC
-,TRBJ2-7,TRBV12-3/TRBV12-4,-,CASKLQGSVQYF,TGTGCCAGCAAACTACAGGGTTCCGTGCAGTACTTC
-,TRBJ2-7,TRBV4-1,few,CASSPRWTSSGYEQYF,TGCGCCAGCAGCCCCCGATGGACCAGTTCGGGCTACGAGCAGTACTTC
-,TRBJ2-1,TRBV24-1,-,CATSDQTGSDTYNEQFF,TGTGCCACCAGTGACCAAACAGGGTCAGATACCTACAATGAGCAGTTCTTC
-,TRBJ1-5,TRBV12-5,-,CASGLVGHQPQHF,TGTGCTAGTGGTTTGGTTGGCCACCAGCCCCAGCATTTT
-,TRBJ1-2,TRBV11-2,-,CASSLRGSNDYGYTF,TGTGCCAGCAGCTTGCGGGGGAGTAATGACTATGGCTACACCTTC
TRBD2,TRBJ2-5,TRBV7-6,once,CASSLGLAGGGETRYF,TGTGCCAGCAGCTTAGGACTAGCGGGGGGAGGAGAGACCCGGTACTTC
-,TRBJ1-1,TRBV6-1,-,CASGTGTKNTEAFF,TGTGCCAGCGGAACCGGGACAAAGAACACTGAAGCTTTCTTT
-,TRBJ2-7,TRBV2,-,CASSEMASETSEQYF,TGTGCCAGCAGTGAAATGGCTAGCGAGACCTCTGAGCAGTACTTC
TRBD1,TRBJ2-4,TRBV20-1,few,CSASGGQGAREQYF,TGCAGTGCTAGCGGGGGACAGGGCGCAAGGGAGCAGTACTTC
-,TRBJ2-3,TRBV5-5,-,CASSPDVGTQYF,TGTGCCAGCAGCCCGGATGTTGGGACGCAGTATTTT
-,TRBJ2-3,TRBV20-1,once,CSAQRTASTDTQYF,TGCAGTGCCCAGAGGACTGCTAGCACAGATACGCAGTATTTT
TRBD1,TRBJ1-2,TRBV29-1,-,CSVEGGRGSREGYTF,TGCAGCGTTGAAGGGGGCAGGGGGTCCCGCGAGGGCTACACCTTC
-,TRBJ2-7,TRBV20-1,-,CSALRGLTYEQYF,TGCAGTGCTCTACGGGGCTTGACCTACGAGCAGTACTTC
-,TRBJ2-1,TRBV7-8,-,CASSFRTSGTGGEQFF,TGTGCCAGCAGCTTCCGGACTAGCGGGACAGGGGGTGAGCAGTTCTTC
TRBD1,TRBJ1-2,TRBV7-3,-,CASSPRTGSYTF,TGTGCCAGCAGTCCTAGGACAGGGTCCTACACCTTC
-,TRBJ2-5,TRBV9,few,CASSVGELSSWSETQYF,TGTGCCAGCAGCGTAGGGGAGTTGTCTAGCTGGAGTGAGACCCAGTACTTC
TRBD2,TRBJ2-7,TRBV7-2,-,CASSKPGTSGQREQYF,TGTGCCAGCAGCAAGCCCGGGACTAGCGGCCAGCGCGAGCAGTACTTC
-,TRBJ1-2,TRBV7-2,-,CASSRTVVGGYTF,TGTGCCAGCAGCAGGACTGTCGTCGGTGGCTACACCTTC
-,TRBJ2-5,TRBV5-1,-,CASSRDLGGGQETQYF,TGCGCCAGCAGCCGGGACCTGGGCGGAGGCCAAGAGACCCAGTACTTC
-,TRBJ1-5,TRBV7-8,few,CASSLVDNQPQHF,TGTGCCAGCAGCTTAGTCGACAATCAGCCCCAGCATTTT
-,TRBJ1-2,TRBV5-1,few,CASSLDQRAYGYTF,TGCGCCAGCAGCTTGGATCAAAGGGCCTATGGCTACACCTTC
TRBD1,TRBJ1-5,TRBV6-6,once,CASSYSVQGSGQPQHF,TGTGCCAGCAGTTACTCGGTACAGGGGTCTGGGCAGCCCCAGCATTTT
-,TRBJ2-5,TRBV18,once,CGSSPRDGQETQYF,TGTGGCAGCTCACCGCGGGACGGACAAGAGACCCAGTACTTC
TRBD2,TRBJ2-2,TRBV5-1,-,CASSHASGRPTGELFF,TGCGCCAGCAGCCACGCTAGCGGGAGACCCACCGGGGAGCTGTTTTTT
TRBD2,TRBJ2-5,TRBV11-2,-,CASSVEAGGTQYF,TGTGCCAGCAGCGTAGAGGCGGGAGGGACCCAGTACTTC
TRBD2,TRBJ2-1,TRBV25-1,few,CASSERGLAEYNEQFF,TGTGCCAGCAGTGAGCGGGGACTAGCGGAGTACAATGAGCAGTTCTTC
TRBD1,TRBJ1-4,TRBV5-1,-,CASSLSGQKNEKLFF,TGCGCCAGCAGCTTATCGGGACAGAAGAATGAAAAACTGTTTTTT
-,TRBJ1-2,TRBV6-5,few,CASWTQGGNYGYTF,TGTGCCAGCTGGACCCAGGGAGGGAACTATGGCTACACCTTC
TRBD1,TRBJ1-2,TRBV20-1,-,CSADSSRDRANGYTF,TGCAGTGCCGACAGCAGCCGGGACAGGGCTAATGGCTACACCTTC
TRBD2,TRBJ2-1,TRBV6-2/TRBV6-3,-,CASSYPASVGVGGLREQFF,TGTGCCAGCAGTTACCCCGCATCGGTCGGAGTGGGAGGGCTAAGGGAGCAGTTCTTC
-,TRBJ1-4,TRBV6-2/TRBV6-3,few,CASRRTLYGEKLFF,TGTGCCAGCAGACGGACACTTTATGGTGAAAAACTGTTTTTT
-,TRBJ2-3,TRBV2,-,CAIELGSTDTQYF,TGTGCCATCGAGCTGGGTTCCACAGATACGCAGTATTTT